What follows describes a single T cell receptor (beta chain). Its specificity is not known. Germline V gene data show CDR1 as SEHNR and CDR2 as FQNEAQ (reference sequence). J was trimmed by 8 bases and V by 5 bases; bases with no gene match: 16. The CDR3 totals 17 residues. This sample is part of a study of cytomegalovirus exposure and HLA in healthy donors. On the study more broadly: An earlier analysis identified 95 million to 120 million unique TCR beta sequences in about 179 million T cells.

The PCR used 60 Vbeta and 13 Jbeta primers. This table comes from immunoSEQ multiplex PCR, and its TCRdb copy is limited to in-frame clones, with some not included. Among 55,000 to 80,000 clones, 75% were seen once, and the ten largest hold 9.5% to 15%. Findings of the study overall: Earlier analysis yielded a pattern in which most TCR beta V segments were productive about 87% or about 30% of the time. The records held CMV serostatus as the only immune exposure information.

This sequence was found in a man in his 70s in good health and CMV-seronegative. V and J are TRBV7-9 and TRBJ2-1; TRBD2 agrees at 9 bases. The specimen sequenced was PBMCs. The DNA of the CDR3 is TGTGCCAGCAGCCCCGTATCTAGCGGGACTTTCGTCGATGAGCAGTTCTTC. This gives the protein CASSPVSSGTFVDEQFF.